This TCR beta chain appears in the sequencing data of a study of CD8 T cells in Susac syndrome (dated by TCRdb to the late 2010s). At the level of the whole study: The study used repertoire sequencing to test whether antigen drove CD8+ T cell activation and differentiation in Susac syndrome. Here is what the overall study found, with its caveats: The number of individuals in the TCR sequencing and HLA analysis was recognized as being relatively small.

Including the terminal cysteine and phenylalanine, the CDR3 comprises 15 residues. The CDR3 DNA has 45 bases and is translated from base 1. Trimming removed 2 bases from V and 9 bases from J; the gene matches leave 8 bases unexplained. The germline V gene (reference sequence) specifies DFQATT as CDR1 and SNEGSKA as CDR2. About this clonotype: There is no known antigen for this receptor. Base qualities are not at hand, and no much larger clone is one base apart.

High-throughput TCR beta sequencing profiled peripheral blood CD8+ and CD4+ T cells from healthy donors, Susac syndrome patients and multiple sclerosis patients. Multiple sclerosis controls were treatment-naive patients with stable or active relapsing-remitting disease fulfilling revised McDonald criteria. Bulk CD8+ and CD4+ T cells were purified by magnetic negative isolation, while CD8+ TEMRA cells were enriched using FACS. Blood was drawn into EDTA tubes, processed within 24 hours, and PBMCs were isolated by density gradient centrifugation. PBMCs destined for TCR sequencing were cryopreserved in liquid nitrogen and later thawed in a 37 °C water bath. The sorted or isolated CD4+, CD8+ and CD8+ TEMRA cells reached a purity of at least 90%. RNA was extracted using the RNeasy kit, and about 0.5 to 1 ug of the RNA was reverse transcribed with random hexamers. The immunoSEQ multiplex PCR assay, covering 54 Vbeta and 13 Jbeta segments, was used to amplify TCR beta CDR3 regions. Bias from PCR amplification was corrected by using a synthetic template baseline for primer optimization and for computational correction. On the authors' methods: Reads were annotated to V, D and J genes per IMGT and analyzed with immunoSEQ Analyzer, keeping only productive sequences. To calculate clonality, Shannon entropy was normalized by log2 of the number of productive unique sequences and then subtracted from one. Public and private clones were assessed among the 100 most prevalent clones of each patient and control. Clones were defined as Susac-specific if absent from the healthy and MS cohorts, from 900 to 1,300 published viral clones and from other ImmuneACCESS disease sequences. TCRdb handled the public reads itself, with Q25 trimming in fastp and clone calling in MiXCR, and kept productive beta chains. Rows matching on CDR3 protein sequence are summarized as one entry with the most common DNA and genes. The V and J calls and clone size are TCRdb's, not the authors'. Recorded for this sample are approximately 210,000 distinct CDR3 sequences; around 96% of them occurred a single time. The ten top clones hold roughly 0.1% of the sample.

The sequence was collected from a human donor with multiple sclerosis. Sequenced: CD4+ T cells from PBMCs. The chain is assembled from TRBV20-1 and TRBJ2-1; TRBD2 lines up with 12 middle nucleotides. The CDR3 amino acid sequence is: CSARRPASGRGEQFF. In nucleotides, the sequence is TGCAGTGCTAGACGACCGGCTAGCGGGAGGGGTGAGCAGTTCTTC.